Detailed here is one TCR beta chain. Germline V lookup: CDR1 KGHSH, CDR2 LQKENI. This CDR3 contains 15 residues. Trimming took off 5 bases at V and 0 bases at J, with 10 bases between the two ends. Produced via immunoSEQ multiplex PCR; TCRdb's table is partial and in-frame only. The sample holds 24,000 or so clones, around 90% seen once. This entry belongs to a study of preoperative IRX-2 immunotherapy in early breast cancer. Indicated treatment: preoperative locoregional IRX-2 cytokine immunotherapy. Samples came from a phase Ib trial of preoperative locoregional IRX-2 cytokine immunotherapy. This chain links TRBV18 with TRBJ2-2; D remains unclear. The TCR originated in a human donor with breast cancer. Sequencing was performed on tumor tissue, taken after IRX-2 immunotherapy. As DNA, the CDR3 is TGTGCCAGCTCATCCCAGACGGCGAACACCGGGGAGCTGTTTTTT. As protein: CASSSQTANTGELFF.